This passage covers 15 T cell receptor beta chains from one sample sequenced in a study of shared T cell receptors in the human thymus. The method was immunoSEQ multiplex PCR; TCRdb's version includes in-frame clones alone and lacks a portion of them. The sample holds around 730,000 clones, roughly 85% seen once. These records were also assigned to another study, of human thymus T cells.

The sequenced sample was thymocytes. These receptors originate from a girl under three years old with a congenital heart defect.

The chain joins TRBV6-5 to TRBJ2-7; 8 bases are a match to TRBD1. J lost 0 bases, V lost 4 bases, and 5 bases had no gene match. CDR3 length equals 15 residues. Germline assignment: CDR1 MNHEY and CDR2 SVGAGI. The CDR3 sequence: CASSSTDRDSYEQYF. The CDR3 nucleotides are TGTGCCAGCAGTTCCACGGACAGGGACTCCTACGAGCAGTACTTC.

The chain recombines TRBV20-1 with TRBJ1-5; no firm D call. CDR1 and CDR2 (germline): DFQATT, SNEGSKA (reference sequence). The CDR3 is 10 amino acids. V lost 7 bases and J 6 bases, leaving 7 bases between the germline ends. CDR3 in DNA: TGCAGTGTAGGGAGTCAGCCCCAGCATTTT. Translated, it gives CSVGSQPQHF.

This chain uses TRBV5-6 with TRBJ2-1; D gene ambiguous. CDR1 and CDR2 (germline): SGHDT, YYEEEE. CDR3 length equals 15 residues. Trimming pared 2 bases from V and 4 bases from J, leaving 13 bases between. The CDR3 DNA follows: TGTGCCAGCAGCTTTGGTCCGGGTAAATACAATGAGCAGTTCTTC. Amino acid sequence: CASSFGPGKYNEQFF.

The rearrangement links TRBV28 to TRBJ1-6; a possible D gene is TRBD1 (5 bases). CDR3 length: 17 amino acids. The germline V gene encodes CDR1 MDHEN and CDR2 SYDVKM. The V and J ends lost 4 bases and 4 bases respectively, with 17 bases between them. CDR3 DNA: TGTGCCAGCAGTTATAACCCAGGGCCCACGTATAATTCACCCCTCCACTTT. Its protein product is CASSYNPGPTYNSPLHF.

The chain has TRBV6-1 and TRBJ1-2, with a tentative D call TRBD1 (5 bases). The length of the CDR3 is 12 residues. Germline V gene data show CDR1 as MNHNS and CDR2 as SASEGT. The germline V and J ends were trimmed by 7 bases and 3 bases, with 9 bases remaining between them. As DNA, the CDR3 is TGTGCCAGCACCGTCAGGGACTATGGCTACACCTTC. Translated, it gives CASTVRDYGYTF.

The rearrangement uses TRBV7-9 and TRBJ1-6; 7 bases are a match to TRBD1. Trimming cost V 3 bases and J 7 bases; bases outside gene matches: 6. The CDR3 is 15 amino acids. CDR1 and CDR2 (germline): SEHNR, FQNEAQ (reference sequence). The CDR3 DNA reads TGTGCCAGCAGCTTTGGGGCCAGGGGGAATTCACCCCTCCACTTT. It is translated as CASSFGARGNSPLHF. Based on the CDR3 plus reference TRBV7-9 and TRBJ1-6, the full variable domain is DTGVSQNPRHKITKRGQNVTFRCDPISEHNRLYWYRQTLGQGPEFLTYFQNEAQLEKSRLLSDRFSAERPKGSFSTLEIQRTEQGDSAMYLCASSFGARGNSPLHFGNGTRLTVT.

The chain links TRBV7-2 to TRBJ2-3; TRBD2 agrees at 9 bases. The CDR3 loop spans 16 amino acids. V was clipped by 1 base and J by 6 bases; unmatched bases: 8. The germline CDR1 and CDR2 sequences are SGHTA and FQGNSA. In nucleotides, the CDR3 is TGTGCCAGCAGCTTAGTAGAGGGACTAGCCGGTGATACGCAGTATTTT. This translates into CASSLVEGLAGDTQYF.

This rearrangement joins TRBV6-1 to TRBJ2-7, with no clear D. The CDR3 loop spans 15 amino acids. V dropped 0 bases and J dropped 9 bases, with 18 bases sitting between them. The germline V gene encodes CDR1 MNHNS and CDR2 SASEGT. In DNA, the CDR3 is TGTGCCAGCAGTGAAGCTTTGAGACCGAGGAGTACGCAGTACTTC. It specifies CASSEALRPRSTQYF.

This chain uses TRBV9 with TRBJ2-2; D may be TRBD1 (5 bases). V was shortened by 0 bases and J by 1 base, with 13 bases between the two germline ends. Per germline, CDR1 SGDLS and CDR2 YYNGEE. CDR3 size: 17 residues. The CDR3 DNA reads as TGTGCCAGCAGCGTAGCTGACAACAGGAGGAACACCGGGGAGCTGTTTTTT. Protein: CASSVADNRRNTGELFF.

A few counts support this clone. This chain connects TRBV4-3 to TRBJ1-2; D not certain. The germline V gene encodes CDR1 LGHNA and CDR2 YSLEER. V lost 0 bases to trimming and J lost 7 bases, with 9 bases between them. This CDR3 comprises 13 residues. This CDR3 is CASSQEFRRGYTF. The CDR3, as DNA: TGCGCCAGCAGCCAAGAGTTCAGGCGTGGCTACACCTTC.

The CDR3, as DNA: TGTGCCAGCAGCCAAGATGTGCGCCGAACTTATAGCGGGGTCGAAGATACGCAGTATTTT. This translates into CASSQDVRRTYSGVEDTQYF. V is TRBV14 and J is TRBJ2-3; 8 bases agree with TRBD2. CDR1 and CDR2 from the germline V gene are SGHDN and FVKESK. Losses at the gene ends were 0 bases for V and 5 bases for J; bases not matched to a gene: 19. The CDR3 spans 20 residues.

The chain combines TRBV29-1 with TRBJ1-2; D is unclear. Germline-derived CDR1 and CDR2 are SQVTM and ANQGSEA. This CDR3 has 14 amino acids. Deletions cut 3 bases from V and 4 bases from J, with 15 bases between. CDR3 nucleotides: TGCAGCGTTGAGGGAGGGCGGGGTATCTATGGCTACACCTTC. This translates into CSVEGGRGIYGYTF.

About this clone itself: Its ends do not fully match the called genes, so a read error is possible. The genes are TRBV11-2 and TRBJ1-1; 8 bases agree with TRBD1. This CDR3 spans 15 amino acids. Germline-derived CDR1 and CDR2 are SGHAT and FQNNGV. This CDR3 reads CASSQKDRVKTEAFF. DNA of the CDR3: TGTGCCAGCAGCCAAAAGGACAGGGTGAAAACTGAAGCTTTCTTT.

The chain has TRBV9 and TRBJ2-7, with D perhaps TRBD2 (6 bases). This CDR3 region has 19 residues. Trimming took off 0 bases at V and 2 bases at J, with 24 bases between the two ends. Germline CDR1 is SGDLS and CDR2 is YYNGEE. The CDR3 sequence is CASSVGREDPKGRAYEQYF. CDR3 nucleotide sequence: TGTGCCAGCAGCGTAGGGAGGGAGGACCCAAAGGGAAGGGCCTACGAGCAGTACTTC.

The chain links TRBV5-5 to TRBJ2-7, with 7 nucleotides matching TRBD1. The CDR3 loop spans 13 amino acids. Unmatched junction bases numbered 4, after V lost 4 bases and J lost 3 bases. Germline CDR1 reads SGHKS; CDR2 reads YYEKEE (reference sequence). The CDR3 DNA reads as TGTGCCAGCAGCATGGGACAGTTCTACGAGCAGTACTTC. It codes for CASSMGQFYEQYF. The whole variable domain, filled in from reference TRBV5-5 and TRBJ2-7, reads DAGVTQSPTHLIKTRGQQVTLRCSPISGHKSVSWYQQVLGQGPQFIFQYYEKEERGRGNFPDRFSARQFPNYSSELNVNALLLGDSALYLCASSMGQFYEQYFGPGTRLTVT.